The following is a TCR beta chain sequence with its context. Per the germline V gene, CDR1 is SQVTM and CDR2 is ANQGSEA. CDR3 length: 12 residues. V was shortened by 7 bases and J by 4 bases, with 13 bases between the two germline ends. As handled by the study authors: For nucleated cells, counts were estimated from reference gene primer amplification. The method was immunoSEQ multiplex PCR; TCRdb's version includes in-frame clones alone and lacks a portion of them. The V and J calls and clone size come from that table; D and trimming were worked out from the DNA. This sample has roughly 90,000 clones, with about 89% found just once. The sample belongs to a study of blood T cell repertoires in COVID-19. Study in general: Acute and convalescent COVID-19 specimens originated in the United States, Italy and Spain. Sources were T cells, B-cell-depleted T cells, or PBMCs; the material itself was cDNA or gDNA.

Sample: peripheral blood. The TCR originated in a human donor in a cohort sampled during active COVID-19. The genes are TRBV29-1 and TRBJ1-1; no clear D gene. CDR3 DNA: TGCAGCGCCGCGGAGTCCGGCACTGAAGCTTTCTTT. Its translation: CSAAESGTEAFF.